The 13 T cell receptor beta chains below were found in one sample sequenced in a study of spatial heterogeneity in lung cancer. TCRdb re-analysed the 5' RACE reads in MiXCR, keeping a single row per CDR3 protein. The table shows almost 75,000 distinct CDR3 sequences, with more than 10% occurring only once. Time point described: sample taken at primary tumor resection. The authors sequenced whole RNA from tumor, nontumor lung or frozen PBMC without sorting. The source was PBMCs, collected at surgery. The receptors stem from a male donor with early-stage non-small cell lung cancer.

The sample holds many counts of this clonotype. V is TRBV7-9 and J is TRBJ2-5, with D possibly called TRBD1 or TRBD2 (5 bases each). This CDR3 spans 15 amino acids. V dropped 4 bases and J dropped 5 bases, with 17 bases sitting between them. The germline V gene encodes CDR1 SEHNR and CDR2 FQNEAQ (reference sequence). CDR3 loop: CASSYGAGSAETQYF. For the CDR3, the DNA is TGTGCCAGCAGCTACGGGGCAGGATCGGCCGAGACCCAGTACTTC.

The V call is TRBV4-1, the J call TRBJ1-1, with a possible D match to TRBD1 (6 bases). Germline V gives CDR1 MGHRA, CDR2 YSYEKL. Trimming removed 5 bases from V and 5 bases from J, with 24 bases in between. This CDR3 is built from 17 residues. Written as DNA, the CDR3 is TGCGCCAGCAGCTTTAATTTTAACTCAGGGGTTCGGACTGAAGCTTTCTTT. This codes for CASSFNFNSGVRTEAFF.

This clonotype was observed at least ten times. This rearrangement joins TRBV7-9 to TRBJ2-7; weak D call: TRBD2 (6 bases). V was pared by 5 bases and J by 6 bases, with 20 bases between. Germline assignment: CDR1 SEHNR and CDR2 FQNEAQ (reference sequence). The CDR3 runs 15 residues. CDR3 amino acids: CASSPRDSLVLEQYF. CDR3 bases: TGTGCCAGCAGCCCCCGGGACTCCCTTGTCCTCGAGCAGTACTTC. The full variable domain, in which reference TRBV7-9 and TRBJ2-7 provide the parts outside the CDR3, is DTGVSQNPRHKITKRGQNVTFRCDPISEHNRLYWYRQTLGQGPEFLTYFQNEAQLEKSRLLSDRFSAERPKGSFSTLEIQRTEQGDSAMYLCASSPRDSLVLEQYFGPGTRLTVT.

This clonotype was seen ten or more times. The chain recombines TRBV11-2 with TRBJ2-3, with 9 bases aligning to TRBD2. After removal of 1 base from V and 5 bases from J, the junction contained 4 bases not matched to a gene. The CDR3 length is 15 residues. Germline lookup yields CDR1 SGHAT and CDR2 FQNNGV. The CDR3 sequence is CASSLGGRARDTQYF. CDR3 DNA sequence: TGTGCCAGCAGCTTAGGCGGGAGGGCCAGAGATACGCAGTATTTT.

This clonotype was seen repeatedly, ten times or more. The V call is TRBV3-1, the J call TRBJ2-1, with 9 bases aligning to TRBD1. CDR1 and CDR2 (germline): LGHDT, YNNKEL (reference sequence). With 2 bases clipped from V and 5 bases from J, the junction kept 7 bases outside the gene matches. CDR3 length equals 16 residues. The CDR3 protein is CASSQLAGQGNNEQFF. The CDR3, as DNA: TGTGCCAGCAGCCAATTGGCAGGACAGGGGAACAATGAGCAGTTCTTC.

This clonotype was seen ten or more times. The gene calls are TRBV28 and TRBJ2-1; TRBD2 matches 16 bases. CDR1 is MDHEN, CDR2 SYDVKM, per germline. The CDR3 has 16 residues. V dropped 7 bases and J dropped 12; count of bases not matched to a gene: 12. CDR3 residues: CASTPSGTSGREVQFF. The DNA of the CDR3 is TGTGCCAGCACCCCATCAGGGACTAGCGGGAGGGAAGTGCAGTTCTTC. The whole variable domain, remainder taken from reference TRBV28 and TRBJ2-1, is DVKVTQSSRYLVKRTGEKVFLECVQDMDHENMFWYRQDPGLGLRLIYFSYDVKMKEKGDIPEGYSVSREKKERFSLILESASTNQTSMYLCASTPSGTSGREVQFFGPGTRLTVL.

The rearrangement uses TRBV10-2 and TRBJ2-5; D is undetermined. The V end was cut by 10 bases, the J end by 1 base, with 10 bases between. There are 12 residues in the CDR3. Germline CDR1 reads WSHSY; CDR2 reads SAAADI. CDR3 protein: CATWAFQETQYF. CDR3 in DNA: TGCGCCACCTGGGCCTTCCAAGAGACCCAGTACTTC.

The V call is TRBV7-2, the J call TRBJ1-3; D might be TRBD1 (5 bases). Trimming took off 1 base at V and 2 bases at J, with 6 bases between the two ends. This CDR3 has 14 residues. Per the germline V gene, CDR1 is SGHTA and CDR2 is FQGNSA. Here the CDR3 DNA reads TGTGCCAGCAGCTTAGGAGGGGCTGGAAACACCATATATTTT. Protein product: CASSLGGAGNTIYF.

The chain combines TRBV2 with TRBJ1-2; unclear D gene. The CDR3 length is 14 residues. Per germline, CDR1 SNHLY and CDR2 FYNNEI. V was clipped by 5 bases and J by 0 bases, with 10 bases between them. CDR3: CASSPGGANYGYTF. In DNA, the CDR3 is TGTGCCAGCAGTCCGGGAGGAGCTAACTATGGCTACACCTTC. The variable domain in full, with the rest retrieved from reference TRBV2 and TRBJ1-2, is EPEVTQTPSHQVTQMGQEVILRCVPISNHLYFYWYRQILGQKVEFLVSFYNNEISEKSEIFDDQFSVERPDGSNFTLKIRSTKLEDSAMYFCASSPGGANYGYTFGSGTRLTVV.

This chain links TRBV7-9 with TRBJ2-7, with D tentatively TRBD2 (5 bases). V was cut by 0 bases and J by 4 bases, with 13 bases left in between. This CDR3 contains 15 residues. The germline CDR1 and CDR2 sequences are SEHNR and FQNEAQ (reference sequence). In nucleotides, the CDR3 is TGTGCCAGCAGCTTAGCCCGGGGTTCTGGGTACGAGCAGTACTTC. Its translation: CASSLARGSGYEQYF.

This clonotype has more than one count but fewer than ten. The chain joins TRBV27 to TRBJ1-1; TRBD1 aligns across 7 bases. V was pared by 4 bases and J by 9 bases, with 5 bases of the junction left unmatched. The CDR3 is made up of 12 amino acids. Germline V gene data show CDR1 as MNHEY and CDR2 as SMNVEV (reference sequence). CDR3 protein: CASSSETGQAFF. The CDR3, as DNA: TGTGCCAGCAGTTCGGAGACAGGGCAAGCTTTCTTT.

There are many counts of this clonotype. The chain carries TRBV2 and TRBJ2-3; 9 nucleotides agree with TRBD2. V dropped 6 bases and J dropped 2; count of bases not matched to a gene: 3. The CDR3 has 14 amino acids. Per germline, CDR1 SNHLY and CDR2 FYNNEI. This CDR3 is CASRWTSATDTQYF. CDR3 in DNA: TGTGCCAGCAGATGGACTAGCGCCACAGATACGCAGTATTTT.

This clonotype was observed at least ten times. This chain connects TRBV12-3 or TRBV12-4 to TRBJ1-1, with D perhaps matching TRBD1 (6 bases). CDR3 length: 14 amino acids. The V end lost 3 bases, the J end lost 0 bases, and 8 bases lay between the germline ends. CDR3 residues: CASSLAGVNTEAFF. DNA for the CDR3: TGTGCCAGCAGTTTGGCAGGGGTGAACACTGAAGCTTTCTTT.